This T cell receptor (beta chain) originates from a study of beta chain features in type 1 diabetes. As concerns this clone: Its specificity is not known.

The CDR3 contains 13 residues. Germline loops: CDR1 SGDLS, CDR2 YYNGEE. V was trimmed by 0 bases and J by 6 bases, leaving 9 bases between them. The study's findings and limits: Shorter templates might be favored by PCR, and equally so in patients and in controls. Fewer insertions but more deletions were seen at VDJ junctions in type 1 diabetes patients.

The study reverse transcribed the entire isolated RNA, so it sequenced expressed TCRB transcripts. Sequencing was performed with immunoSEQ multiplex PCR; in TCRdb, only in-frame clones are kept and a portion is missing. The profile shows roughly 400,000 clones, over 11% of them singletons. The sequence derives from a man aged 30 to 39 in good health. The sequencing input was naive CD4+ T cells from blood. J is TRBJ1-2 and V is TRBV9; maybe TRBD1 (6 bases). This CDR3 reads CASSVGQEDGYTF. The CDR3 coding sequence is TGTGCCAGCAGCGTAGGACAGGAAGATGGCTACACCTTC.